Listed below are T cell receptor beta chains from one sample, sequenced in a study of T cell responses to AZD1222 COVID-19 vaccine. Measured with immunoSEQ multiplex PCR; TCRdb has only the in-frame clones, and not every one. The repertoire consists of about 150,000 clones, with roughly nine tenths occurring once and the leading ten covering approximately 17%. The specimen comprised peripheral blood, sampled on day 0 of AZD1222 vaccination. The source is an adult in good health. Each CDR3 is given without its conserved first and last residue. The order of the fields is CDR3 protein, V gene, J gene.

CDR3aa: ASSDSSGEETQY
v_gene: TRBV5-1
j_gene: TRBJ2-5

CDR3aa: ATSRRRGNYGYT
v_gene: TRBV15
j_gene: TRBJ1-2

CDR3aa: ASSFRIGQPQH
v_gene: TRBV19
j_gene: TRBJ1-5

CDR3aa: ASSRDPTNTGELF
v_gene: TRBV6-5
j_gene: TRBJ2-2

CDR3aa: ASSIGQANYGYT
v_gene: TRBV19
j_gene: TRBJ1-2

CDR3aa: ASRRAESAKNIQY
v_gene: TRBV3-1/TRBV3-2
j_gene: TRBJ2-4

CDR3aa: ASSRGTGLYNEQF
v_gene: TRBV19
j_gene: TRBJ2-1

CDR3aa: ASSEVAGWGTEAF
v_gene: TRBV2
j_gene: TRBJ1-1

CDR3aa: ASSTGTSGGNEQF
v_gene: TRBV9
j_gene: TRBJ2-1

CDR3aa: ASQQGAAGNTIY
v_gene: TRBV6-5
j_gene: TRBJ1-3

CDR3aa: ATSGQAATNEKLF
v_gene: TRBV2
j_gene: TRBJ1-4

CDR3aa: ASLGRGTEAF
v_gene: TRBV6-5
j_gene: TRBJ1-1

CDR3aa: AIERDRGRNTEAF
v_gene: TRBV28
j_gene: TRBJ1-1

CDR3aa: ASSLVERDSNEKLF
v_gene: TRBV7-9
j_gene: TRBJ1-4

CDR3aa: AWRNRGREKLF
v_gene: TRBV30
j_gene: TRBJ1-4

CDR3aa: ASSLSSNTEAF
v_gene: TRBV5-5
j_gene: TRBJ1-1

CDR3aa: ASSEPRSLRANYGYT
v_gene: TRBV6-1
j_gene: TRBJ1-2

CDR3aa: ASSFGQGGTGELF
v_gene: TRBV27
j_gene: TRBJ2-2

CDR3aa: ASRERGDGNQPQH
v_gene: TRBV2
j_gene: TRBJ1-5

CDR3aa: ASSYRSTASNQPQH
v_gene: TRBV6-5
j_gene: TRBJ1-5

CDR3aa: ASSGTNPSTDTQY
v_gene: TRBV9
j_gene: TRBJ2-3

CDR3aa: ASGFHTGELF
v_gene: TRBV12-5
j_gene: TRBJ2-2

CDR3aa: ASSSSRQPQH
v_gene: TRBV28
j_gene: TRBJ1-5

CDR3aa: ASSQGRGMNTEAF
v_gene: TRBV3-1/TRBV3-2
j_gene: TRBJ1-1

CDR3aa: ASADTRQGDNEQF
v_gene: TRBV12-5
j_gene: TRBJ2-1

CDR3aa: ASSRDTGGYGYT
v_gene: TRBV6-5
j_gene: TRBJ1-2

CDR3aa: ASSLLPSGGFETQY
v_gene: TRBV7-2
j_gene: TRBJ2-5

CDR3aa: ASSPVRREQF
v_gene: TRBV18
j_gene: TRBJ2-1

CDR3aa: ASSLASFTPTQETQY
v_gene: TRBV27
j_gene: TRBJ2-5

CDR3aa: ASSSLAGGYTDTQY
v_gene: TRBV27
j_gene: TRBJ2-3

CDR3aa: ASSLTGTDYGYT
v_gene: TRBV7-3
j_gene: TRBJ1-2

CDR3aa: ASMKRGTDTQY
v_gene: TRBV19
j_gene: TRBJ2-3

CDR3aa: ASSGRDSLIPHGYT
v_gene: TRBV27
j_gene: TRBJ1-2

CDR3aa: AWSVLAGGPYEQY
v_gene: TRBV30
j_gene: TRBJ2-7

CDR3aa: ASSLAPGGTREQY
v_gene: TRBV5-1
j_gene: TRBJ2-7

CDR3aa: ASSLDPSIADTQY
v_gene: TRBV7-2
j_gene: TRBJ2-3

CDR3aa: ASSIRGYGYT
v_gene: TRBV19
j_gene: TRBJ1-2

CDR3aa: AGERNTEAF
v_gene: TRBV30
j_gene: TRBJ1-1